This T cell receptor beta chain was observed in a study of blood T cell repertoires in COVID-19 (dated by TCRdb to 2020 to 2022). Regarding the research as a whole: Samples covering the acute and convalescent phases of COVID-19 were provided by collaborators in the United States, Italy and Spain. A freely available public database, intended as a resource for researchers studying the immune response to SARS-CoV-2, is where the repertoires were released. The prospective study material was composed of cDNA or gDNA derived from T cells, B-cell-depleted T cells, or PBMCs. Nearly every sample came with metadata listing a de-identified subject ID, COVID-19 status, age in years and sex. Where HLA class I and class II types were available, the types were taken from metadata supplied by the sample provider, not from assay-based typing. Samples came from the ongoing ImmuneRACE study (first 160 participants) plus 1,254 subjects from 6 global collaborators. Subjects who had been exposed to COVID-19, were actively infected with it, or had recovered from it provided the deeply sampled blood TCRbeta repertoires that made up the dataset. Findings and caveats that apply to the study as a whole: How much clinical and demographic metadata was included differed by source and by participant, and the metadata was provided uncurated.

One collaborating source in Seattle enrolled patients during active infection and followed them longitudinally through the course of disease. Each collaborating institution followed its own protocols to collect whole blood in K2EDTA tubes. For TCRbeta analysis, collaborator samples were shipped as frozen whole blood, as isolated PBMCs, or as DNA extracted from either sample type. TCRbeta CDR3 regions were amplified from genomic DNA using the immunoSEQ Assay, a bias-controlled multiplex PCR. On the study's bioinformatics: Within the assay, amplification of reference gene primers was used to estimate how many nucleated cells each sample contained. To quantify the absolute abundance of each unique TCRbeta CDR3 rearrangement, sequence reads were collapsed and filtered. Productive Simpson clonality was computed per sample as the square root of Simpson's diversity index over productive rearrangements. TCRdb carries this immuneACCESS record with in-frame sequences only. Its versions omit some clonotypes, under half of them owing to an unresolved V gene in the studies checked, with the rest unexplained. That table is the source of V, J and clone size, and D and trimming were worked out from the DNA. The sample data list 200,000 to 250,000 clones, and over 80% of these were observed just once. The ten largest clonotypes hold about 2.5% of the sample.

From the germline V gene, CDR1 is SGHTA and CDR2 is FQGNSA. From cysteine to phenylalanine, the CDR3 is 14 amino acids long. Only the CDR3 DNA is retained, 42 bases long and in frame from the first base. V is shortened by 1 base, J by 3 bases, and the region joining them spans 9 bases. This clone was seen only once. The clone's antigen remains unknown. No quality values exist for individual bases; no much larger clone is one base distant. The receptor comes from a man aged 25 to 45 with COVID-19, enrolled during active disease. The sequence joins TRBV7-2 to TRBJ1-2, and possibly TRBD1, on 5 matching bases. Sequencing was done on a sample of peripheral blood. The DNA sequence follows: TGTGCCAGCAGCTTAGTTGGAGGGGACTATGGCTACACCTTC. It specifies CASSLVGGDYGYTF. This CDR3, with the reference TRBV7-2 and TRBJ1-2 proteins standing in past its ends, gives the full variable domain GAGVSQSPSNKVTEKGKDVELRCDPISGHTALYWYRQSLGQGLEFLIYFQGNSAPDKSGLPSDRFSAERTGGSVSTLTIQRTQQEDSAVYLCASSLVGGDYGYTFGSGTRLTVV.